This T cell receptor beta chain was documented in a study of blood T cells in healthy people across ages (dated by TCRdb to the mid-2010s). With regard to the full study: In model experiments, template switching captured about one uniquely barcoded TCR beta cDNA molecule for every two T cells. The study measured age-related changes in TCR beta repertoire diversity using deep sequencing normalized with unique cDNA molecular identifiers. The donors were split into four age groups: young (average 16 years), middle-aged (roughly 42), aged (roughly 60) and long-lived (about 74). Donors of different ages were randomly distributed across sequencing lanes to avoid experimental bias. Two additional independent replicas of 1 million unique cDNA reads from the same blood draw were analyzed for two donors (one aged 18 to 30 and one aged 80 or older). General findings and caveats noted by the study authors: The percentage of naive T cells measured by flow cytometry correlated strongly with observed TCR beta diversity. Estimates of total diversity from one million sequenced T cells were regarded as lower bounds and underestimates. As age increased, observed TCR beta diversity per million T cells dropped in a roughly linear way, and a significant reduction was already evident by age about 40. The CMV infection status of donors was not known, potentially confounding age-related changes in expanded clonotypes. Bulk unsorted PBMC profiling prevented conclusive comparison of naive and antigen-experienced compartments. Compared with the aged group, the long-lived group had more naive CD4+ T cells, fewer expanded clones and increased TCR diversity, suggesting age selection.

This clonotype was observed a few times. No cognate antigen has been identified for it. Base quality data are lacking; no much larger clone is found one base away. From its cysteine to its phenylalanine, the CDR3 spans 19 amino acids. Only CDR3 DNA remains: 57 bases, in frame from the first base. Receptor amplification or capture employed 5' RACE. TCRdb records Illumina HiSeq 2500 as the sequencer. A second roughly 6 to 11 cycle PCR used a sample-barcoded 5' primer and a J-beta primer mix. A unique molecular identifier was introduced onto each TCR beta cDNA molecule by a template-switch 5' adaptor carrying 12 random nucleotides. Each sample yielded at least 2.5 million CDR3-containing paired-end reads. First-strand cDNA was synthesized from all RNA with the Mint cDNA synthesis kit, primed by a TRBC-specific oligonucleotide. Following uracil-DNA glycosylase treatment, a first 18-cycle PCR with universal primers M1SS and BC2_uni_R was performed on all cDNA. In the original analysis: Normalization of each sample was performed by random selection of 1 million high-quality reads, each carrying a distinct molecular identifier. Reads sharing molecular identifiers were discarded rather than binned into consensus sequences. MiTCR, set to a Q25 quality threshold and the strictest error-elimination algorithm, was used for CDR3 identification, clonotype clustering and error correction. A nonparametric unseen species model with Euler transformation was used to estimate a lower bound on total TCR beta diversity. Clones were called with MiXCR by TCRdb after fastp trimmed the public reads at Q25, and only in-frame beta chains were retained. Each entry merges the rows of one CDR3 protein and shows their most common DNA and genes. TCRdb assigned the V and J calls; the authors' analysis was not used. The sample table holds about 1.4 million distinct CDR3 sequences, of which almost 60% were seen once. Of the sample, 5.5% to 8% is held by the ten largest clones.

Donors were approximately 42 systemically healthy Caucasian individuals from Russia aged 6 to 90 years. Each donor gave about 9.7 milliliters of peripheral blood, drawn into EDTA-treated Vacutainer tubes. Ficoll-Paque density-gradient centrifugation was used to isolate PBMCs, with at least 7 million obtained per sample. Trizol reagent was used to extract total RNA from PBMCs, with at least 6 micrograms per sample. Naive CD45RAhigh/CD27high T cell percentages were measured by flow cytometry on a PBMC aliquot from every donor. The sequence is built from TRBV21-1 and TRBJ2-7; the table assigns TRBD1, which was not confirmed against the DNA. TRBV21-1 counts as a pseudogene. The source material was blood. This sequence originates from a man in his late teens or twenties in good health. The DNA is as follows: TGTGCCAGCAGCATATTAGTTATCGTGCGGGGGACAGGTACCTACGAGCAGTACTTC. This sequence encodes CASSILVIVRGTGTYEQYF.